These T cell receptor beta chains were read from a single sample in a study of cytomegalovirus exposure and HLA in healthy donors. Clones were read by immunoSEQ multiplex PCR, and TCRdb kept only the in-frame ones, dropping some. The sample records under 200,000 clones, over 75% being singletons. Material for sequencing was PBMCs. The receptor source for this set is a male donor in good health and CMV-seronegative. CDR3s include the opening cysteine and the closing phenylalanine or tryptophan. D genes are given only for firm matches. Rows may omit the clone size; those that give it use once, few, many or a size class.

clone_size,j_call,d_call,v_call,cdr3_nt,cdr3_aa
-,TRBJ1-2,-,TRBV29-1,TGCAGCGGAGCTGTCCAAGACTATGGCTACACCTTC,CSGAVQDYGYTF
-,TRBJ1-2,-,TRBV7-8,TGTGCCAGCAGCTTAGGTTCCGGGGGGGCGCAAAATGGCTACACCTTC,CASSLGSGGAQNGYTF
-,TRBJ1-2,-,TRBV6-1,TGTGCCAGCAATACAGGGTTCCGACTCTATGGCTACACCTTC,CASNTGFRLYGYTF
-,TRBJ2-7,TRBD2,TRBV7-9,TGTGCCAGCAGCCAGACTAGCGGGGGGTTCTACGAGCAGTACTTC,CASSQTSGGFYEQYF
-,TRBJ2-2,TRBD2,TRBV5-1,TGCGCCAGCAGGGGCCTAGCGGGAGACACCGGGGAGCTGTTTTTT,CASRGLAGDTGELFF
-,TRBJ2-1,TRBD2,TRBV19,TGTGCCAGTAGGGAGCGGGGGGGTAATGAGCAGTTCTTC,CASRERGGNEQFF
-,TRBJ1-2,TRBD1,TRBV6-5,TGTGCCAGCAGCCCGGGACAGCGCCTAGGCTACACCTTC,CASSPGQRLGYTF
-,TRBJ2-5,TRBD1,TRBV5-1,TGCGCCAGCAGCCCCCCACATCGGGACAGGGGGGAGACCCAGTACTTC,CASSPPHRDRGETQYF
-,TRBJ1-4,TRBD1,TRBV6-5,TGTGCCAGCAGTTACGGGACAGGGATTGGAAAACTGTTTTTT,CASSYGTGIGKLFF
-,TRBJ1-5,-,TRBV2,TGTGCCAGCAGCCCCGGGAGCCGTAGCAATCAGCCCCAGCATTTT,CASSPGSRSNQPQHF
-,TRBJ1-1,-,TRBV4-2,TGTGCCAGCAGCCAAGATTTGGGGCCGAACACTGAAGCTTTCTTT,CASSQDLGPNTEAFF
-,TRBJ2-2,-,TRBV2,TGTGCCAGCAGTGGACAGGCGGAGGTCACCGGGGAGCTGTTTTTT,CASSGQAEVTGELFF
few,TRBJ1-3,-,TRBV6-5,TGTGCCAGCAGTTACTCTCTGGGCTACAGTGGAAACACCATATATTTT,CASSYSLGYSGNTIYF
-,TRBJ1-4,TRBD1,TRBV9,TGTGCCAGCAGCTCCACACAGGGGTCTAATGAAAAACTGTTTTTT,CASSSTQGSNEKLFF
-,TRBJ2-7,TRBD2,TRBV15,TGTGCCACCAGCAGAGTGGTCGGGGGGGGTGAGCAGTACTTC,CATSRVVGGGEQYF
-,TRBJ1-2,-,TRBV6-1,TGTGCCAGCAGCCTCGGGGGGGGCAACTATGGCTACACCTTC,CASSLGGGNYGYTF
-,TRBJ2-3,TRBD2,TRBV5-1,TGCGCCAGCAGCTTGGTAGCGGGCCACACAGATACGCAGTATTTT,CASSLVAGHTDTQYF
once,TRBJ2-2,-,TRBV5-1,TGCGCCAGCAGCCTCCCACGGGGCGGGGAGCTGTTTTTT,CASSLPRGGELFF
-,TRBJ1-1,-,TRBV5-1,TGCGCCAGCAGCTTCGGAGTTGCGAACACTGAAGCTTTCTTT,CASSFGVANTEAFF
-,TRBJ1-1,-,TRBV15,TGTGCCACCAGCAGAGATTGGGGGGGCCGGGCTTTCTTT,CATSRDWGGRAFF
-,TRBJ1-1,TRBD1,TRBV5-1,TGCGCCAGCAGGGACAGGGCGAACACTGAAGCTTTCTTT,CASRDRANTEAFF
few,TRBJ1-2,TRBD1,TRBV15,TGTGCCACCAGCAGCGTACAGGGGGCGCAGTATGGCTACACCTTC,CATSSVQGAQYGYTF
-,TRBJ2-3,-,TRBV15,TGTGCCACCAGCAGAGCTCAGGCAGCAACAGATACGCAGTATTTT,CATSRAQAATDTQYF
-,TRBJ2-1,TRBD1,TRBV4-1,TGCGCCAGCAGCGACAGGACAGGCTACAATGAGCAGTTCTTC,CASSDRTGYNEQFF
-,TRBJ1-2,TRBD1,TRBV5-5,TGTGCCAGCAGCCCGGAACAGGGGTTTTACGGCTACACCTTC,CASSPEQGFYGYTF
-,TRBJ2-2,TRBD1,TRBV19,TGTGCCAGTAGTGGGGGACAGGGGAGCACCGGGGAGCTGTTTTTT,CASSGGQGSTGELFF
-,TRBJ2-3,TRBD2,TRBV19,TGTGCCAGTAGTATCTCTCGGGGGGGAGTTACAGATACGCAGTATTTT,CASSISRGGVTDTQYF
few,TRBJ2-5,TRBD1,TRBV9,TGTGCCAGCAGCGTTTTGGACAGGGAGACCCAGTACTTC,CASSVLDRETQYF
-,TRBJ1-4,TRBD1,TRBV19,TGTGCCAGTAGTATTCCCGGACAGGGACCTAATGAAAAACTGTTTTTT,CASSIPGQGPNEKLFF
-,TRBJ2-5,TRBD1,TRBV29-1,TGCAGCGTTCCCTTTGACAGGGGGCTTGAGACCCAGTACTTC,CSVPFDRGLETQYF
-,TRBJ2-5,TRBD1,TRBV6-1,TGTGCCAGCGGGGACAGGGGAGGAGAGACCCAGTACTTC,CASGDRGGETQYF
-,TRBJ2-1,-,TRBV27,TGTGCCAGCAGTCCTCAGGGTTCCGTGAATGAGCAGTTCTTC,CASSPQGSVNEQFF
few,TRBJ2-2,-,TRBV6-5,TGTGCCAGCAGTTATTCGGCGGGGTCGAACACCGGGGAGCTGTTTTTT,CASSYSAGSNTGELFF
once,TRBJ2-3,-,TRBV5-1,TGCGCCAGCAGCCAGATAGCCGATACGCAGTATTTT,CASSQIADTQYF
-,TRBJ2-1,TRBD2,TRBV5-4,TGTGCCAGCAGTTTACCCGGGGGGGCTTACAATGAGCAGTTCTTC,CASSLPGGAYNEQFF
few,TRBJ1-2,TRBD1,TRBV30,TGTGCCTGGGGGACAGGGGGTTCGAACTATGGCTACACCTTC,CAWGTGGSNYGYTF
few,TRBJ2-3,TRBD2,TRBV5-4,TGTGCCAGCAGCAGGACTAGCGGGGGAGATACGCAGTATTTT,CASSRTSGGDTQYF
few,TRBJ1-2,-,TRBV9,TGTGCCAGCAGCGCACAATTCGGGACAATATTCACCTTC,CASSAQFGTIFTF
once,TRBJ2-3,TRBD2,TRBV28,TGTGCCAGCAGGGGGGGGTTCGACACAGATACGCAGTATTTT,CASRGGFDTDTQYF
-,TRBJ2-7,TRBD1,TRBV6-5,TGTGCCAGCAGTAATGCCAGGGGGTCTCCCGAGCAGTACTTC,CASSNARGSPEQYF
-,TRBJ1-1,TRBD1,TRBV27,TGTGCCAGCAGTTTATCGCAACAGGGGGCGAGCACTGAAGCTTTCTTT,CASSLSQQGASTEAFF
-,TRBJ1-1,-,TRBV10-3,TGTGCCATCAGTGAAGGCAGGGCCACTGAAGCTTTCTTT,CAISEGRATEAFF
-,TRBJ1-6,TRBD1,TRBV6-5,TGTGCCAGCAGAGAAACAGGGGGCGATTCACCCCTCCACTTT,CASRETGGDSPLHF
-,TRBJ2-1,TRBD2,TRBV6-6,TGTGCCAGCAATATAGCGGGGGGATCCAATGAGCAGTTCTTC,CASNIAGGSNEQFF
once,TRBJ2-1,-,TRBV5-1,TGCGCCAGCAGACCGACAGGTTCTTCCTACAATGAGCAGTTCTTC,CASRPTGSSYNEQFF
-,TRBJ2-7,TRBD1,TRBV5-1,TGCGCCAGCAGCTCGGACAGGGCAGTCTACGAGCAGTACTTC,CASSSDRAVYEQYF
-,TRBJ1-2,-,TRBV29-1,TGCAGCGTTGAAATAGCAGGGTCTAATGGCGGCTACACCTTC,CSVEIAGSNGGYTF
-,TRBJ1-5,TRBD1,TRBV2,TGTGCCAGCACCGCAGGGACAGGGATCAATCAGCCCCAGCATTTT,CASTAGTGINQPQHF
-,TRBJ2-1,TRBD2,TRBV2,TGTGCCAGCAGGAGGACTAGCGGGGCGGTCAATGAGCAGTTCTTC,CASRRTSGAVNEQFF
-,TRBJ2-5,TRBD2,TRBV7-2,TGTGCCAGCAGAAGGACTAGCGGGGTCCAAGAGACCCAGTACTTC,CASRRTSGVQETQYF
-,TRBJ2-1,-,TRBV9,TGTGCCAGCAGGGTACGGGGATCCAATGAGCAGTTCTTC,CASRVRGSNEQFF
-,TRBJ1-2,-,TRBV9,TGTGCCAGCAGCGTAGGGGGCCCTCATGGCTACACCTTC,CASSVGGPHGYTF
-,TRBJ1-5,-,TRBV7-8,TGTGCCAGCAGCTTACTTAGAGGGGCAGGGAGGGGTTATGGGAATCAGCCCCAGCATTTT,CASSLLRGAGRGYGNQPQHF
-,TRBJ2-6,TRBD2,TRBV5-4,TGTGCCAGCAGCGGAGGACTAGCGGGGACGCTGGGGGCCAACGTCCTGACTTTC,CASSGGLAGTLGANVLTF
-,TRBJ2-5,TRBD1,TRBV2,TGTGCCAGCAGTGAGTACGACAGGGGAAGAGAGACCCAGTACTTC,CASSEYDRGRETQYF
-,TRBJ1-5,-,TRBV6-5,TGTGCCACCTTGTACAGGGAACGTAGCAATCAGCCCCAGCATTTT,CATLYRERSNQPQHF
-,TRBJ2-2,TRBD2,TRBV13,TGTGCCAGCAGCTTAGCTAGCGGGGGGGCCTCGAACACCGGGGAGCTGTTTTTT,CASSLASGGASNTGELFF
-,TRBJ2-3,TRBD2,TRBV7-2,TGTGCCAGCAGTTTAGCGGGGCCTAGCACAGATACGCAGTATTTT,CASSLAGPSTDTQYF